This T cell receptor (beta chain) is from a study of blood T cell repertoires in COVID-19. As for the study in general: Both acute and convalescent COVID-19 samples were obtained from the United States, Italy and Spain. From T cells, B-cell-depleted T cells, or PBMCs came the material, which was cDNA or gDNA.

Looked up from germline, CDR1 is SGHRS and CDR2 is YFSETQ. This CDR3 contains 12 residues. The V and J ends lost 1 base and 8 bases respectively, with 7 bases between them. Libraries were prepared by immunoSEQ multiplex PCR; TCRdb keeps only in-frame clonotypes and omits some of them. The sample has tens of thousands of clones; about 86% are singletons. The receptor's source is a man aged 55 to 70 with acute or convalescent COVID-19. The specimen was peripheral blood. The chain has TRBV5-1 and TRBJ2-1; D is uncertain. CDR3 nucleotide sequence: TGCGCCAGCAGCTTGCGAGGTCATGAGCAGTTCTTC. Its translation: CASSLRGHEQFF.